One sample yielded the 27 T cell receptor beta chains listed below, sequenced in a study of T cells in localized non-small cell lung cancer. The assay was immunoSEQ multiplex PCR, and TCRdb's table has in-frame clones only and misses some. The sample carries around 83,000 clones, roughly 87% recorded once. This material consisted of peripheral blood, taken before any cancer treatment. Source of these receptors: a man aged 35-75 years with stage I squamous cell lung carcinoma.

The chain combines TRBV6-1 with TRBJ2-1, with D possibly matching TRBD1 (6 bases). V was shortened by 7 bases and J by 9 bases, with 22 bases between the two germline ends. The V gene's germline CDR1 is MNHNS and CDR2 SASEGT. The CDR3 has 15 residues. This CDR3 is CASISRDTRGAEQFF. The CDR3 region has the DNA TGTGCCAGCATAAGTAGAGACACCAGGGGAGCTGAGCAGTTCTTC.

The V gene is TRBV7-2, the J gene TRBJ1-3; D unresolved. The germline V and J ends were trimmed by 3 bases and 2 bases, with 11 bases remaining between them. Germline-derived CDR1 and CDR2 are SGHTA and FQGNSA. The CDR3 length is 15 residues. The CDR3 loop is CASSFSRGAGNTIYF. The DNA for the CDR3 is TGTGCCAGCAGCTTTTCACGGGGAGCTGGAAACACCATATATTTT. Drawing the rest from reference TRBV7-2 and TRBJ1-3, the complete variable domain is GAGVSQSPSNKVTEKGKDVELRCDPISGHTALYWYRQSLGQGLEFLIYFQGNSAPDKSGLPSDRFSAERTGGSVSTLTIQRTQQEDSAVYLCASSFSRGAGNTIYFGEGSWLTVV.

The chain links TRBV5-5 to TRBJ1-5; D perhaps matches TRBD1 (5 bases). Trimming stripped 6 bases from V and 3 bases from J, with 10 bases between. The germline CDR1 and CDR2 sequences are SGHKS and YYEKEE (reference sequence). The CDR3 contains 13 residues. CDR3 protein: CASMGEVNQPQHF. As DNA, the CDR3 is TGTGCCAGCATGGGGGAGGTCAATCAGCCCCAGCATTTT.

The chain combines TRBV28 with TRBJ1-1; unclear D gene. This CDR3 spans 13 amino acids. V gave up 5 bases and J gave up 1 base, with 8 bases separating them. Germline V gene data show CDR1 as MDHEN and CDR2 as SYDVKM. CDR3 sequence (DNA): TGTGCCAGCAGTCTTGAGAGGAACACTGAAGCTTTCTTT. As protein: CASSLERNTEAFF.

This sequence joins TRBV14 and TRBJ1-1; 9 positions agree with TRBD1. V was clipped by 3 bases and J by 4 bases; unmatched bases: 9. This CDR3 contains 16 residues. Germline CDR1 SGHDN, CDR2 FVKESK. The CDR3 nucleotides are TGTGCCAGCAGCCAGAAATACGGGACAGGGTTCACTGAAGCTTTCTTT. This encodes CASSQKYGTGFTEAFF.

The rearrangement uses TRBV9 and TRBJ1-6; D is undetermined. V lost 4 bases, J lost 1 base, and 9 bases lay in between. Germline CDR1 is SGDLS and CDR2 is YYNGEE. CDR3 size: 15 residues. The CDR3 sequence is CASSSRASYNSPLHF. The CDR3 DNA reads TGTGCCAGCAGCTCCAGAGCATCCTATAATTCACCCCTCCACTTT.

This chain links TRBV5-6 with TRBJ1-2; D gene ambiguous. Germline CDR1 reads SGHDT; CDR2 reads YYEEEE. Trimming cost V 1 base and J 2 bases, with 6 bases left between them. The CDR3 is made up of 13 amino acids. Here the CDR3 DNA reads TGTGCCAGCAGCTTGCCAGAAAACTATGGCTACACCTTC. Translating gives CASSLPENYGYTF.

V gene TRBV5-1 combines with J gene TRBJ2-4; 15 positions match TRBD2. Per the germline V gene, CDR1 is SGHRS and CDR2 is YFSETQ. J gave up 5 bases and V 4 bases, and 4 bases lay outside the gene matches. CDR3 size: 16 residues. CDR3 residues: CASSAGLAGGQNIQYF. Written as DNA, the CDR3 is TGCGCCAGCAGCGCGGGACTAGCGGGGGGTCAAAACATTCAGTACTTC. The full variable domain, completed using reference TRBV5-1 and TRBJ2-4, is KAGVTQTPRYLIKTRGQQVTLSCSPISGHRSVSWYQQTPGQGLQFLFEYFSETQRNKGNFPGRFSGRQFSNSRSEMNVSTLELGDSALYLCASSAGLAGGQNIQYFGAGTRLSVL.

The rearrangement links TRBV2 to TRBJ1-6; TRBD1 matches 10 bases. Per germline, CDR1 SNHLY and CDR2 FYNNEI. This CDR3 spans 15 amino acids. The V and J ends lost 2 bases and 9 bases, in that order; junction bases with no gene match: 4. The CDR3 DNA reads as TGTGCCAGCAGTGAATGGACAGGGGGAGCTTCACCCCTCCACTTT. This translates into CASSEWTGGASPLHF.

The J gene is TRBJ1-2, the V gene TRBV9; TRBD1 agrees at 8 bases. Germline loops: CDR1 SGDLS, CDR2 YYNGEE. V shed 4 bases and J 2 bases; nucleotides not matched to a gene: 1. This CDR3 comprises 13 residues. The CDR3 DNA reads TGTGCCAGCAGCCGGACAGGGAACTATGGCTACACCTTC. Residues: CASSRTGNYGYTF.

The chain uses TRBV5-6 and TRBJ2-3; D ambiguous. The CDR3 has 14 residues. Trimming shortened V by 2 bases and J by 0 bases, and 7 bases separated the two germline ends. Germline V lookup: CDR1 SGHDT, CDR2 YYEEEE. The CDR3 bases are TGTGCCAGCAGCTTAGCAGTAAGCACAGATACGCAGTATTTT. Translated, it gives CASSLAVSTDTQYF.

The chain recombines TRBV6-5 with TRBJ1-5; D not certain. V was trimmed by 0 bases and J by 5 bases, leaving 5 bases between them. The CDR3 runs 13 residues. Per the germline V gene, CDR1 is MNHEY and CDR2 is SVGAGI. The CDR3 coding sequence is TGTGCCAGCAGTTACTCACAACATCAGCCCCAGCATTTT. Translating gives CASSYSQHQPQHF.

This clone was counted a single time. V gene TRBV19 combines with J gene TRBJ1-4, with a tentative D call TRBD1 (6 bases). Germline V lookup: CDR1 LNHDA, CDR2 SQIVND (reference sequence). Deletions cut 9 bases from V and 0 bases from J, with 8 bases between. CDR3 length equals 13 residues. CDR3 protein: CASRTATNEKLFF. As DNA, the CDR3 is TGTGCCAGCAGGACAGCAACTAATGAAAAACTGTTTTTT. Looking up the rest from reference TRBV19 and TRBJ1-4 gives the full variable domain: DGGITQSPKYLFRKEGQNVTLSCEQNLNHDAMYWYRQDPGQGLRLIYYSQIVNDFQKGDIAEGYSVSREKKESFPLTVTSAQKNPTAFYLCASRTATNEKLFFGSGTQLSVL.

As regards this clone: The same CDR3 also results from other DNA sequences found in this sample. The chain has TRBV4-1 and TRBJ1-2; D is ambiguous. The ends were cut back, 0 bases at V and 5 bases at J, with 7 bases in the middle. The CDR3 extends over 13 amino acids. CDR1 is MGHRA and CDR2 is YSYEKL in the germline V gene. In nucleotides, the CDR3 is TGCGCCAGCAGCCAAGATCTGGGATATGGCTACACCTTC. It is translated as CASSQDLGYGYTF.

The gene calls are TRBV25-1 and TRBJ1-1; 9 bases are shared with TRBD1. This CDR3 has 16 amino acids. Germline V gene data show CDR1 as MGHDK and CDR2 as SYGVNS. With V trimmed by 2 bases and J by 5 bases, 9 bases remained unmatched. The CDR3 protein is CASSEPGDRAWTEAFF. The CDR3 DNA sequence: TGTGCCAGCAGTGAACCAGGGGACAGGGCGTGGACTGAAGCTTTCTTT.

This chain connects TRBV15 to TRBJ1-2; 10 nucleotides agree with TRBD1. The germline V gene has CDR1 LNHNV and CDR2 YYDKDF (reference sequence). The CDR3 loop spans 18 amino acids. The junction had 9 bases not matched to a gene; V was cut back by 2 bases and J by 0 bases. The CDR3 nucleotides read TGTGCCACCAGCAGATCACGCGACAGGGGGCCGACTAACTATGGCTACACCTTC. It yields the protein CATSRSRDRGPTNYGYTF.

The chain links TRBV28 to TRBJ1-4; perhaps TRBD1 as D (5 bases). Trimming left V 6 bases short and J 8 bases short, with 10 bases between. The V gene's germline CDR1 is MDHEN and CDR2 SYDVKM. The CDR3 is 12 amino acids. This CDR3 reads CASSGGEEKLFF. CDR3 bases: TGTGCCAGCAGCGGGGGGGAAGAAAAACTGTTTTTT.

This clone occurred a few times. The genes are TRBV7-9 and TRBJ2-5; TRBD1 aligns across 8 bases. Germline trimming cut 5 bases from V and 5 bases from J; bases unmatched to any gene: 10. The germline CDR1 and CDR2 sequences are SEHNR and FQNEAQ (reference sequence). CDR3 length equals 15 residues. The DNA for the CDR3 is TGTGCCAGCAGCATCGGACAGGGCCCGGGCGAGACCCAGTACTTC. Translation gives CASSIGQGPGETQYF.

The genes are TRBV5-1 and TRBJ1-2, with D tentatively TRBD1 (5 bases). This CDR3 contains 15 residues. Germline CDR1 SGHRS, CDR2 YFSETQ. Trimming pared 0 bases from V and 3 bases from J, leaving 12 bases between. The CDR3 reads CASSLDGGTYYGYTF. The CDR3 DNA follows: TGCGCCAGCAGCTTGGATGGAGGGACCTACTATGGCTACACCTTC.

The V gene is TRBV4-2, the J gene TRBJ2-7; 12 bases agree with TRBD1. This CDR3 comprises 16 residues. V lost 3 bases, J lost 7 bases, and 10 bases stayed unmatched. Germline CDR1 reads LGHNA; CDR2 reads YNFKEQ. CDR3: CASSQAGTGGRWEQYF. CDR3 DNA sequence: TGTGCCAGCAGCCAGGCCGGGACAGGGGGCCGGTGGGAGCAGTACTTC.

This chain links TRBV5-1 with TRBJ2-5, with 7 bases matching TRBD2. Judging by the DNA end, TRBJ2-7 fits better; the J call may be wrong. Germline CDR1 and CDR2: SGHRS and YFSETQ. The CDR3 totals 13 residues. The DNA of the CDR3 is TGCGCCAGCAGCTTCGCGGGGGTCTACGAGCAGTACTTC. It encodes CASSFAGVYEQYF.

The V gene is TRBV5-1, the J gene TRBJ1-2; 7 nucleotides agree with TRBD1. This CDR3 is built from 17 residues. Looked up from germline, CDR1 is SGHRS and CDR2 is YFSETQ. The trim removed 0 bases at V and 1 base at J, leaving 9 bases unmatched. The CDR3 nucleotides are TGCGCCAGCAGCTTGGCCGGGGAGAGGGGGCGTAACTATGGCTACACCTTC. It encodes CASSLAGERGRNYGYTF.

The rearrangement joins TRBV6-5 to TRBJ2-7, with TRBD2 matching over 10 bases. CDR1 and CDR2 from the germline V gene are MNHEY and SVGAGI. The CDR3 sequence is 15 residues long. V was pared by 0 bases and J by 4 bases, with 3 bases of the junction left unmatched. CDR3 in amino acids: CASSYSSGGAYEQYF. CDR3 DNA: TGTGCCAGCAGTTACTCGAGCGGGGGGGCGTACGAGCAGTACTTC.

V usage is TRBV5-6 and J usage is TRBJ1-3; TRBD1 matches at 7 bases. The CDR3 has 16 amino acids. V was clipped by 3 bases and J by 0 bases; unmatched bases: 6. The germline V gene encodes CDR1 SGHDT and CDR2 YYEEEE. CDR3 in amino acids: CASSYDRESSGNTIYF. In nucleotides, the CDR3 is TGTGCCAGCAGCTACGACAGGGAGAGCTCTGGAAACACCATATATTTT.

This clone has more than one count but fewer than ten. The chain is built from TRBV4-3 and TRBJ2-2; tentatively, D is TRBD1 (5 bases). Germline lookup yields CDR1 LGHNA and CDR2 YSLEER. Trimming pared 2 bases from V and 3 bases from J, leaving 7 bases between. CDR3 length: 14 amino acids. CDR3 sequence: CASSQTGDTGELFF. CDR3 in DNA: TGCGCCAGCAGCCAAACAGGAGACACCGGGGAGCTGTTTTTT.

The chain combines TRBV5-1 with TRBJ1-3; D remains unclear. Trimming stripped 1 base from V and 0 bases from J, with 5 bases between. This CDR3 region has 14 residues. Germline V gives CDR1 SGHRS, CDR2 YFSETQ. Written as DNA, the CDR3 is TGCGCCAGCAGCTTGACAGCCTCTGGAAACACCATATATTTT. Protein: CASSLTASGNTIYF. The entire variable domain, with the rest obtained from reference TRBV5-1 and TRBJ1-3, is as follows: KAGVTQTPRYLIKTRGQQVTLSCSPISGHRSVSWYQQTPGQGLQFLFEYFSETQRNKGNFPGRFSGRQFSNSRSEMNVSTLELGDSALYLCASSLTASGNTIYFGEGSWLTVV.

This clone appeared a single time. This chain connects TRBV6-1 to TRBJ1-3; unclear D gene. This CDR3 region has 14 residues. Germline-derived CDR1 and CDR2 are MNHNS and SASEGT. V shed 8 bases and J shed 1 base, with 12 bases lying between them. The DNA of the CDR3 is TGTGCCAGCCTAAACAGTTTTTCTGGAAACACCATATATTTT. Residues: CASLNSFSGNTIYF.